This T cell receptor beta chain was documented in a study of blood T cell repertoires in COVID-19. Study as a whole: The analysed material was cDNA or gDNA that came from T cells, B-cell-depleted T cells, or PBMCs.

This clone came up a few times. Sequencing was performed with immunoSEQ multiplex PCR; in TCRdb, only in-frame clones are kept and a portion is missing. Of 160,000 or so clones in the sample, just over 90% were seen once. The specimen sequenced was peripheral blood. The clonotype was recovered from a woman aged 55 to 70 with COVID-19, enrolled during active disease.

CDR3 region: CASSISQGYDTGELFF. In nucleotides, the CDR3 is TGTGCCAGTAGTATTAGTCAGGGATATGACACCGGGGAGCTGTTTTTT. V usage is TRBV19 and J usage is TRBJ2-2, with TRBD1 as a possible D gene (5 bases). The V gene lost 3 bases and the J gene lost 3 bases, with 14 bases spanning the gap. The CDR3 sequence is 16 residues long. Germline V gives CDR1 LNHDA, CDR2 SQIVND (reference sequence).